This T cell receptor beta chain was sequenced for a study of CXCR3-negative and CXCR3-positive naive CD8 T cells. Study-wide results and caveats: Naive cells positive for CXCR3 carried more hydrophobic TRB CDR3s than CXCR3-negative ones. Naive subsets displayed similar surface CD5, and TCR strength was inferred from TRB CDR3 properties.

The libraries of TRB cDNA were prepared using 5' RACE with UMI labels. TCRdb processed the 5' RACE reads again and assigns one entry to each CDR3 protein, with no DNA. Recorded for this sample: 130,000 to 150,000 distinct CDR3 sequences. As for this clonotype: Its cognate antigen is unknown.

Every CD8+ subset sample held 250,000 to 300,000 flow-sorted cells, done in triplicate. The CD45RO-CCR7+CD27+CD95- phenotype denoted naive CD8+ T cells. The sample comprised naive CXCR3+ CD8+ T cells from blood. Indicated subset: CD45RO-CCR7+CD27+CD95- naive CD8+ T cells expressing CXCR3 (TNR3+). This sequence was found in a human donor in good health. Some clones in this sample may be carry-over from other donors' samples.

CDR3: CASSSPQGGQPQHF. V is TRBV7-9 and J is TRBJ1-5; TCRdb gives TRBD1 as the D gene, but with no DNA this cannot be confirmed. Germline V gene lookup returns CDR1 SEHNR and CDR2 FQNEAQ (reference sequence). CDR3 length: 14 amino acids.